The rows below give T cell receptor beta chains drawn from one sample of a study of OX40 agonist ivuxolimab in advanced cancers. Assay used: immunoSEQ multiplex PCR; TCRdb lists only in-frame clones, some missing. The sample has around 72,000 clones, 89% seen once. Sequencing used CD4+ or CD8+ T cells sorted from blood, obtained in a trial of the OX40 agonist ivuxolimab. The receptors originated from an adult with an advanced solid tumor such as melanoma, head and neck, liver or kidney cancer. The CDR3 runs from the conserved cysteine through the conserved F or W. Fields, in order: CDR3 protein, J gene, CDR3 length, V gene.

CDR3 protein: CASSYSSRDRRETQYF; J gene: TRBJ2-5; CDR3 length: 16; V gene: TRBV6-6
CDR3 protein: CASSEWGGHTEAFF; J gene: TRBJ1-1; CDR3 length: 14; V gene: TRBV25-1
CDR3 protein: CATSDRDQPQHF; J gene: TRBJ1-5; CDR3 length: 12; V gene: TRBV10-3
CDR3 protein: CASSLSGTPKGETQYF; J gene: TRBJ2-5; CDR3 length: 16; V gene: TRBV5-1
CDR3 protein: CASSYRRRNSPLHF; J gene: TRBJ1-6; CDR3 length: 14; V gene: TRBV28
CDR3 protein: CASSLGGLLNTEAFF; J gene: TRBJ1-1; CDR3 length: 15; V gene: TRBV11-2
CDR3 protein: CASSWGSTNEQFF; J gene: TRBJ2-1; CDR3 length: 13; V gene: TRBV7-9
CDR3 protein: CASRSIGTGVREQYF; J gene: TRBJ2-7; CDR3 length: 15; V gene: TRBV28
CDR3 protein: CASSLGGPNEQFF; J gene: TRBJ2-1; CDR3 length: 13; V gene: TRBV5-6
CDR3 protein: CASSRGQGNSYEQYF; J gene: TRBJ2-7; CDR3 length: 15; V gene: TRBV5-6
CDR3 protein: CASSSSGPGQGWYGNTIYF; J gene: TRBJ1-3; CDR3 length: 19; V gene: TRBV7-4
CDR3 protein: CASNVSGRYGYTF; J gene: TRBJ1-2; CDR3 length: 13; V gene: TRBV28
CDR3 protein: CASSPRLAGMTDTQYF; J gene: TRBJ2-3; CDR3 length: 16; V gene: TRBV11-2
CDR3 protein: CASSLDGFHEQYF; J gene: TRBJ2-7; CDR3 length: 13; V gene: TRBV5-1
CDR3 protein: CASSRLTGGSPLHF; J gene: TRBJ1-6; CDR3 length: 14; V gene: TRBV16
CDR3 protein: CASGFFQQYF; J gene: TRBJ2-7; CDR3 length: 10; V gene: TRBV27
CDR3 protein: CASSKMGQGQYF; J gene: TRBJ2-7; CDR3 length: 12; V gene: TRBV21-1
CDR3 protein: CASSPTSRGLDTQYF; J gene: TRBJ2-3; CDR3 length: 15; V gene: TRBV5-5
CDR3 protein: CASSVASQGAGAEAFF; J gene: TRBJ1-1; CDR3 length: 16; V gene: TRBV9
CDR3 protein: CASSKQGLGRTGGNEQYF; J gene: TRBJ2-7; CDR3 length: 18; V gene: TRBV21-1
CDR3 protein: CASSISQANTEAFF; J gene: TRBJ1-1; CDR3 length: 14; V gene: TRBV19
CDR3 protein: CASSPPRGLAGHEQYF; J gene: TRBJ2-7; CDR3 length: 16; V gene: TRBV18
CDR3 protein: CASSGAGQGNEKLFF; J gene: TRBJ1-4; CDR3 length: 15; V gene: TRBV5-1
CDR3 protein: CASSLQGRHNEKLFF; J gene: TRBJ1-4; CDR3 length: 15; V gene: TRBV5-1
CDR3 protein: CASSSGTGKTQYF; J gene: TRBJ2-5; CDR3 length: 13; V gene: TRBV7-2
CDR3 protein: CASSIQGSDNEQFF; J gene: TRBJ2-1; CDR3 length: 14; V gene: TRBV19
CDR3 protein: CASSYPTEPQQYF; J gene: TRBJ2-7; CDR3 length: 13; V gene: TRBV6-5
CDR3 protein: CASSGLRNNEQFF; J gene: TRBJ2-1; CDR3 length: 13; V gene: TRBV11-2